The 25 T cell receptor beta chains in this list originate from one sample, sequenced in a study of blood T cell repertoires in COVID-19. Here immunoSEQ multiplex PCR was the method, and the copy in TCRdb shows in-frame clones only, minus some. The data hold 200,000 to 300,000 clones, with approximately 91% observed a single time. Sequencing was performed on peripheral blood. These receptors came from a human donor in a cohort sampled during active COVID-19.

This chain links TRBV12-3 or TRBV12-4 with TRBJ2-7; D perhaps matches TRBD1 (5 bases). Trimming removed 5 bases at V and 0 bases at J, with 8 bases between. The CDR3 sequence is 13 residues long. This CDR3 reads CASSVRGSYEQYF. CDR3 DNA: TGTGCCAGCAGTGTAAGGGGCTCCTACGAGCAGTACTTC.

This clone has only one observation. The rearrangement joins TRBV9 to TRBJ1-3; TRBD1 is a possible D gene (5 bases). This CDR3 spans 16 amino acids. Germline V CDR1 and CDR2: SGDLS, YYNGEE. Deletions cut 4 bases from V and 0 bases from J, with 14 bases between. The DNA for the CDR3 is TGTGCCAGCAGCCCGGGGACTCCGAGCTCTGGAAACACCATATATTTT. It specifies CASSPGTPSSGNTIYF.

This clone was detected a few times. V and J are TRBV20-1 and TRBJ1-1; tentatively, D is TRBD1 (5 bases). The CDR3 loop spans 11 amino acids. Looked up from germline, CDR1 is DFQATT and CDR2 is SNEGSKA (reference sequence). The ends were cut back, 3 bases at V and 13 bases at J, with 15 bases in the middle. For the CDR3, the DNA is TGCAGTGCTAGGGCGACAGAGACTCTTTTCTTT. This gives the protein CSARATETLFF.

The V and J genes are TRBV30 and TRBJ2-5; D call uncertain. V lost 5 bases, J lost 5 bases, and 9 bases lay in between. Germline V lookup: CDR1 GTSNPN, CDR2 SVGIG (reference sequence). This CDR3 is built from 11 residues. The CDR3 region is CAWLVEETQYF. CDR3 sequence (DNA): TGTGCCTGGCTGGTTGAGGAGACCCAGTACTTC.

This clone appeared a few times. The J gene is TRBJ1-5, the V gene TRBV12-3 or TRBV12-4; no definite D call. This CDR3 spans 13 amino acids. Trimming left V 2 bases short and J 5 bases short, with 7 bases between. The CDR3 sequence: CASSLLSDQPQHF. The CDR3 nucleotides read TGTGCCAGCAGTTTATTGAGTGATCAGCCCCAGCATTTT.

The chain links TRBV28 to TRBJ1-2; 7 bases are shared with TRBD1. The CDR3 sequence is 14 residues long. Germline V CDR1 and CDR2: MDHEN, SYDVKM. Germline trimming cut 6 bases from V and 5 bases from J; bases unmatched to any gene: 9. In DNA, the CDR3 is TGTGCCAGCAGCCCAGGGGGTACAAAATATGGCTACACCTTC. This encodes CASSPGGTKYGYTF.

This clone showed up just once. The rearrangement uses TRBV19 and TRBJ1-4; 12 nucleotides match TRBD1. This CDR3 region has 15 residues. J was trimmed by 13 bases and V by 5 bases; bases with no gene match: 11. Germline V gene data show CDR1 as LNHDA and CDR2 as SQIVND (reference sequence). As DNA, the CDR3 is TGTGCCAGTAGTCCCCCTGGGGGACAGGGGGCGAGACTGTTTTTT. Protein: CASSPPGGQGARLFF.

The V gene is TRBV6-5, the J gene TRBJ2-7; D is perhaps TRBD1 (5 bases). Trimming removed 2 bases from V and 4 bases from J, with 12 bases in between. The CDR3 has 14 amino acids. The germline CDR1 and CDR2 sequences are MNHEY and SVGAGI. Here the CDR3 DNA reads TGTGCCAGCAGTTACAGGGGAAGTAGGTACGAGCAGTACTTC. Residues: CASSYRGSRYEQYF.

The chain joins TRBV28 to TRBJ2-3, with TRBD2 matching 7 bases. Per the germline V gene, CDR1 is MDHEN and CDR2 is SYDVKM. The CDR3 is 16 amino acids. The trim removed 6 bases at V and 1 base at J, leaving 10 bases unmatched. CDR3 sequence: CASSPMKGGGTDTQYF. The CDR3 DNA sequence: TGTGCCAGCAGCCCGATGAAGGGAGGGGGCACAGATACGCAGTATTTT.

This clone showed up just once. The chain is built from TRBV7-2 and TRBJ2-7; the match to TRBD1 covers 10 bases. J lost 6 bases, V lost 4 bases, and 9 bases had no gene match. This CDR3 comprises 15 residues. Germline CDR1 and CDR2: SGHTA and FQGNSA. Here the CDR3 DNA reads TGTGCCAGCAGCTCCCCCGGGACAGGGGCACGCGAGCAGTACTTC. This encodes CASSSPGTGAREQYF.

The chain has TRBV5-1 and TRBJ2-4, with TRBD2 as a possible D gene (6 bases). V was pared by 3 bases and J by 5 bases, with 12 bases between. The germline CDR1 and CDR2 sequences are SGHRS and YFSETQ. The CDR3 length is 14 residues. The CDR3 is CASSSPGLQNIQYF. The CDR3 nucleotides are TGCGCCAGCAGCTCCCCGGGACTCCAAAACATTCAGTACTTC.

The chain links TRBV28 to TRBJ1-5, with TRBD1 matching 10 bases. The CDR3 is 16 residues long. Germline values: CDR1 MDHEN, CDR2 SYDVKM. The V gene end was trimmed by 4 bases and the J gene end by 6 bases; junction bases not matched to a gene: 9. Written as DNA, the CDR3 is TGTGCCAGCAGTTCAATACGACAGGGGGCACGTCAGCCCCAGCATTTT. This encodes CASSSIRQGARQPQHF.

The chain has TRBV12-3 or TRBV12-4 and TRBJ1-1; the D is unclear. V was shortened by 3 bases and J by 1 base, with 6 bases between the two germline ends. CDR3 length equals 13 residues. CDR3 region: CASSFAGNTEAFF. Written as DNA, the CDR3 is TGTGCCAGCAGTTTCGCGGGGAACACTGAAGCTTTCTTT.

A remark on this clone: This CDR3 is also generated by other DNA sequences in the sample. CDR3 DNA: TGTGCCAGCAGTTCCAGGGTACACGAGCAGTACTTC. Protein product: CASSSRVHEQYF. This rearrangement joins TRBV27 to TRBJ2-7; D is possibly TRBD1 (5 bases). Germline V gene sequence: CDR1 MNHEY, CDR2 SMNVEV (reference sequence). This CDR3 is 12 amino acids long. Trimming cost V 4 bases and J 5 bases, with 9 bases left between them.

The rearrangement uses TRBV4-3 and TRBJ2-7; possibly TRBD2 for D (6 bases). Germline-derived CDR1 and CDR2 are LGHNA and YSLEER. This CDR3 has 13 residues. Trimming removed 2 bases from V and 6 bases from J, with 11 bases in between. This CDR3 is CASSQRRGFEQYF. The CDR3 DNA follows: TGCGCCAGCAGCCAACGGAGGGGATTCGAGCAGTACTTC.

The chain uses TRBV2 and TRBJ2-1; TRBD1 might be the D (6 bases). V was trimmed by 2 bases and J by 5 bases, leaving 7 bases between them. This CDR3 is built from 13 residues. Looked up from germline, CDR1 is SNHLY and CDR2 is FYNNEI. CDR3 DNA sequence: TGTGCCAGCAGTGAAAACAGGGACAATGAGCAGTTCTTC. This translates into CASSENRDNEQFF.

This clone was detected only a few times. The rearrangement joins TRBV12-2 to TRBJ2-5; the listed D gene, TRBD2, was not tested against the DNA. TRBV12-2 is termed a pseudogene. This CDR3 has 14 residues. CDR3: CASREAGAQETQYF. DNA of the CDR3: TGTGCAAGTCGGGAGGCGGGGGCCCAAGAGACCCAGTACTTC.

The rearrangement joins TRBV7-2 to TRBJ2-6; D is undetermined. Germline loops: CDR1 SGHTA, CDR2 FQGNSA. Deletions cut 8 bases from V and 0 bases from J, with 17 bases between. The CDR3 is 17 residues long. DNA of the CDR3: TGTGCCAGCGTACAAGGCAGGCGCCCCTCTGGGGCCAACGTCCTGACTTTC. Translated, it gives CASVQGRRPSGANVLTF.

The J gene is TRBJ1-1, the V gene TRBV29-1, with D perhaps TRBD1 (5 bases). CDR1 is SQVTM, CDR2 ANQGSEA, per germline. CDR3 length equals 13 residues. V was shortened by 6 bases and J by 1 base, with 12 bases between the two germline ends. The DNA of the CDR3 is TGCAGCGTGTTGTTGGGGGGGAACACTGAAGCTTTCTTT. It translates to CSVLLGGNTEAFF.

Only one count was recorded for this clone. The CDR3 DNA reads as TGCGCCAGCAGCCAAGATGGACAGGGGATGAACACTGAAGCTTTCTTT. Its protein product is CASSQDGQGMNTEAFF. The J gene is TRBJ1-1, the V gene TRBV4-3; 9 nucleotides agree with TRBD1. V shed 0 bases, J shed 0 bases, and the junction held 2 bases outside the gene matches. Germline V CDR1 and CDR2: LGHNA, YSLEER. This CDR3 contains 16 residues.

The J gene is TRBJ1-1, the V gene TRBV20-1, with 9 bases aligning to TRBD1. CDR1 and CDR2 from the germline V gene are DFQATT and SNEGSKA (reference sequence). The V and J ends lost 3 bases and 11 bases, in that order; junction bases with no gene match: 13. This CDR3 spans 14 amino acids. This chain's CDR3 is CSASPPGQGIRAFF. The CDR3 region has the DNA TGCAGTGCTAGTCCCCCGGGACAGGGAATACGGGCTTTCTTT.

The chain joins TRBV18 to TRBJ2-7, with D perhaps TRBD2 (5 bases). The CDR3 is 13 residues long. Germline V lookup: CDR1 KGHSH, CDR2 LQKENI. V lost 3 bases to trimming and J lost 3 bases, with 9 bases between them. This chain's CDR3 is CASSPGKGYEQYF. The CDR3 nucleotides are TGTGCCAGCTCACCCGGGAAGGGCTACGAGCAGTACTTC.

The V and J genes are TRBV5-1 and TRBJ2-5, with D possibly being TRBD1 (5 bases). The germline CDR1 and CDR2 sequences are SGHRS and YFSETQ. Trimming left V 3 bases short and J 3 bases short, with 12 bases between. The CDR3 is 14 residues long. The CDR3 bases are TGCGCCAGCAGCTCTGGGATGACAGAAGAGACCCAGTACTTC. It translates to CASSSGMTEETQYF. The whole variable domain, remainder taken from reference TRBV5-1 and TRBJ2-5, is KAGVTQTPRYLIKTRGQQVTLSCSPISGHRSVSWYQQTPGQGLQFLFEYFSETQRNKGNFPGRFSGRQFSNSRSEMNVSTLELGDSALYLCASSSGMTEETQYFGPGTRLLVL.

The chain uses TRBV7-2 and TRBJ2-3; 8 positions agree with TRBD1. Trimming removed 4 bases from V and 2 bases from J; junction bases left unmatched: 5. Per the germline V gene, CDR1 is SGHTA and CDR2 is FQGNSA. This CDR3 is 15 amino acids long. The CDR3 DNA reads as TGTGCCAGCAGCTACGACAGGGGATTCACAGATACGCAGTATTTT. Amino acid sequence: CASSYDRGFTDTQYF. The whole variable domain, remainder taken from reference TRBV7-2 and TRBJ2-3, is GAGVSQSPSNKVTEKGKDVELRCDPISGHTALYWYRQSLGQGLEFLIYFQGNSAPDKSGLPSDRFSAERTGGSVSTLTIQRTQQEDSAVYLCASSYDRGFTDTQYFGPGTRLTVL.

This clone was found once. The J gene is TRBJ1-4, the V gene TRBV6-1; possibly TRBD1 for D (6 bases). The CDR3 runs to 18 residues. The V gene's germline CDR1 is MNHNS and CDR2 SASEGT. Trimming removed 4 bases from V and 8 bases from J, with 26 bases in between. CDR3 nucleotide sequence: TGTGCCAGCAGTGGTCGTACAGGGAGGGGAGGGAAAGGAGAAAAACTGTTTTTT. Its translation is CASSGRTGRGGKGEKLFF.